Given below is one T cell receptor (beta chain) in context. Antigen specificity is unknown. One end of the junction is discordant with germline, which a read error may explain. Isolation of CD4+ naive, central memory, regulatory and stem cell-like memory cells was achieved by sorting via CD45RO/CCR7/CD25/CD127/CD95/CD27. Isolated RNA was reverse transcribed in full, so expressed TCRB transcripts were sequenced. TCRdb's table, derived via immunoSEQ multiplex PCR, lists solely in-frame clones and lacks some. The data hold a few hundred thousand clones, with 13% observed a single time. The CDR3 is 12 amino acids. CDR1 is MGHDK, CDR2 SYGVNS, per germline. The sample is drawn from a study of beta chain features in type 1 diabetes. Whole-study results and caveats: Across all four CD4+ subsets, people with type 1 diabetes showed modestly shorter TCRB CDR3s. Reduced insertions and increased deletions marked VDJ junctions in type 1 diabetes patients.

The clonotype originates from a woman aged 18-35 years with type 1 diabetes. The specimen was naive CD4+ T cells from blood. The rearrangement uses TRBV25-1 and TRBJ1-1; D is unresolved. CDR3 coding DNA: TGTGCCAGCAGTGAATCAAACAGTGAAGCTTTCTTT. Protein sequence: CASSESNSEAFF.